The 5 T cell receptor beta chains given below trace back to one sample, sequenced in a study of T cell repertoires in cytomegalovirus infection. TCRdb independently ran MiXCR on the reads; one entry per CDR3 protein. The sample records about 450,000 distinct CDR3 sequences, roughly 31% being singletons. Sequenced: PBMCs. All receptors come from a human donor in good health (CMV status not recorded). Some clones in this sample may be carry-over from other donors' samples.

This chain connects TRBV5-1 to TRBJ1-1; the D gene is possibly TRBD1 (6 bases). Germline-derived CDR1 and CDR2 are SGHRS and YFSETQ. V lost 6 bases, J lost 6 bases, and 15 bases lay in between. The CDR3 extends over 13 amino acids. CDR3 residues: CASKGGGDSEAFF. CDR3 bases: TGCGCCAGCAAGGGGGGTGGGGATTCTGAAGCTTTCTTT.

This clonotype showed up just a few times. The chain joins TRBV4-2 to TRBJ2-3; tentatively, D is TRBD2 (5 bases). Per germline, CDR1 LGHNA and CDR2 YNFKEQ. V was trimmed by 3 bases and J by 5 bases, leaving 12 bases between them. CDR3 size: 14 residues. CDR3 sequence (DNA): TGTGCCAGCAGCCAGGCCCAAGGAGGAGATACGCAGTATTTT. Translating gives CASSQAQGGDTQYF.

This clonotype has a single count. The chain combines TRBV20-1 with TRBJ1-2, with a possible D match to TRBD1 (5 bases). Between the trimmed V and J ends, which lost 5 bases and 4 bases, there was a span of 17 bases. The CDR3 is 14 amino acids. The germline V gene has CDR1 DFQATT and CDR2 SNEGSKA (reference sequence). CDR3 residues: CSAADSLDFYGYTF. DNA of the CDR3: TGCAGTGCTGCCGACAGCCTAGACTTCTATGGCTACACCTTC.

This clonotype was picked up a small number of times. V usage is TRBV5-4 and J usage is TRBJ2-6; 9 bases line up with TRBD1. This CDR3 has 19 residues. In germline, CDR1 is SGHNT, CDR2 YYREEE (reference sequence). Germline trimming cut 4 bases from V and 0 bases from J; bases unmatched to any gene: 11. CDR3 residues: CASSSYRDRDSSGANVLTF. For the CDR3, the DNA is TGTGCCAGCAGCAGCTACCGGGACAGGGATTCCTCTGGGGCCAACGTCCTGACTTTC.

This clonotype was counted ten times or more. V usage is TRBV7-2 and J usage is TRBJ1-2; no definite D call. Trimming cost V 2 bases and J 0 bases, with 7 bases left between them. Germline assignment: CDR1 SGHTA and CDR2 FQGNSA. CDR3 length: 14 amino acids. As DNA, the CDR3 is TGTGCCAGCAGCTTATGGCCAACTAACTATGGCTACACCTTC. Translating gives CASSLWPTNYGYTF. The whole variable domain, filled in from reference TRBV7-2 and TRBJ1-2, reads GAGVSQSPSNKVTEKGKDVELRCDPISGHTALYWYRQSLGQGLEFLIYFQGNSAPDKSGLPSDRFSAERTGGSVSTLTIQRTQQEDSAVYLCASSLWPTNYGYTFGSGTRLTVV.